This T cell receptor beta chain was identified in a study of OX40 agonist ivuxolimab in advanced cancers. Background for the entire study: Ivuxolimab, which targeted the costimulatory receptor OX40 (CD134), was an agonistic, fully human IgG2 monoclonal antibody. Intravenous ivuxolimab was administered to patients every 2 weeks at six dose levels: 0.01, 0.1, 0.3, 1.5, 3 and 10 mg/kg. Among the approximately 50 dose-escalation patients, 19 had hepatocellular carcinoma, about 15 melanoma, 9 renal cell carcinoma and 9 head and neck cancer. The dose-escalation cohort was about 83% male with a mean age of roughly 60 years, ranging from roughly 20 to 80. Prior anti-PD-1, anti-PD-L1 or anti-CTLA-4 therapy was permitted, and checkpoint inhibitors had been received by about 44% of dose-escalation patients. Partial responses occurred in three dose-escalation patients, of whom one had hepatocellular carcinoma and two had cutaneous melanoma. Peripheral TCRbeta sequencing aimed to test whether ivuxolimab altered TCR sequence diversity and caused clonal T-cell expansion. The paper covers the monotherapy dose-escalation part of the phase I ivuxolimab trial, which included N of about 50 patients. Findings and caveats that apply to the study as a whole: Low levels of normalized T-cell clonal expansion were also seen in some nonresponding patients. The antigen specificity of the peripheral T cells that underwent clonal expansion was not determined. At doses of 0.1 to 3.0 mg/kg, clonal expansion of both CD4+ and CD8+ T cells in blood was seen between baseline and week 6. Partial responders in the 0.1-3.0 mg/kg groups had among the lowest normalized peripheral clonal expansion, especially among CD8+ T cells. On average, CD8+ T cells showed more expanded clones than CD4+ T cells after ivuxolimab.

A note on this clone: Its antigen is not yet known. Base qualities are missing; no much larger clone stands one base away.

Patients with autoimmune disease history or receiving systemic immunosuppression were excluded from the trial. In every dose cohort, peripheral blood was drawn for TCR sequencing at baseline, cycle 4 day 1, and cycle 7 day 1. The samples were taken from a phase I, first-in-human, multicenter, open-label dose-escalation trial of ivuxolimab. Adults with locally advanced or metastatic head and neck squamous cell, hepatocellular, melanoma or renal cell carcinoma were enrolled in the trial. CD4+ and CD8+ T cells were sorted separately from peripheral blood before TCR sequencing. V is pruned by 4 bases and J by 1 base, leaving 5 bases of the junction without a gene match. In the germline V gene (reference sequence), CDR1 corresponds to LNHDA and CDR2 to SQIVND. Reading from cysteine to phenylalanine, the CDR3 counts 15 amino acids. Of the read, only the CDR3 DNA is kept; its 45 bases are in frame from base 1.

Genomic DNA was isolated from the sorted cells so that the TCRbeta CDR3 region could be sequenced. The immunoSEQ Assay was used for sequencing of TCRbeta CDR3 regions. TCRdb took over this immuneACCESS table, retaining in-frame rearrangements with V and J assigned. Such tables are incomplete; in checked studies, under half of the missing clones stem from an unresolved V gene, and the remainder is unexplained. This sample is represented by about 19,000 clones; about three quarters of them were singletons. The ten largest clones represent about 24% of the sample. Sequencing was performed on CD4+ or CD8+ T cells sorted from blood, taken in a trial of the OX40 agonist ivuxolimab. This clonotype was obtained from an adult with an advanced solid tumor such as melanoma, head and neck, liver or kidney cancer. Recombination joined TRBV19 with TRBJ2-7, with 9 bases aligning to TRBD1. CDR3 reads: CASSTRQGGSYEQYF. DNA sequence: TGTGCCAGTAGTACGAGACAGGGGGGTTCCTACGAGCAGTACTTC.